This entry describes one T cell receptor (beta chain). The entry originates in a study of blood T cell repertoires in COVID-19. Study details: Acute and convalescent COVID-19 samples came from the United States, Italy and Spain. Sources were T cells, B-cell-depleted T cells, or PBMCs; the material itself was cDNA or gDNA.

Per the original data handling: Reference gene primer amplification gave nucleated cell count estimates. The table came from immunoSEQ multiplex PCR; TCRdb's copy has only in-frame clones and leaves some out. Clone size and V and J calls were adopted from that table, with D and trimming inferred from the DNA. The data hold more than 85,000 clones, with around 84% observed a single time. The sample taken for sequencing was peripheral blood. The TCR originated in a human donor in a cohort sampled during active COVID-19.

The DNA of the CDR3 is TGCGCCAGCAGCTTGGTCGGGGGGCCAACGTCCAATGAGCAGTTCTTC. This sequence encodes CASSLVGGPTSNEQFF. This chain uses TRBV5-1 with TRBJ2-1, with D tentatively TRBD2 (7 bases). The germline gives CDR1 SGHRS, CDR2 YFSETQ. Trimming stripped 0 bases from V and 6 bases from J, with 16 bases between. The CDR3 runs to 16 residues.